This TCR beta chain was identified during a study of CD8+ T cells in alopecia areata. Study summary: At a dose of 5 to 10 mg twice daily, oral tofacitinib was given to treated patients.

This clone has a handful of counts. Its antigen is undetermined. In each case, RNA was isolated and then reverse transcribed into cDNA as the sequencing template. Profiled with immunoSEQ multiplex PCR; TCRdb holds only in-frame clones, not every one. In the table there are 200,000 or so clones, about 62% of which are singletons. Whole-study results and caveats: Scalp samples also contribute reads from the resident alphabeta T cells found in normal skin. Scalp clonality and expanded CD8+ clones among the top 100 were significantly decreased by tofacitinib.

Treatment here: oral pan-JAK inhibitor, 5-10 mg twice daily. From alopecia areata patients, lesional scalp punch biopsies and peripheral blood were collected. Here the sequenced sample was CD4+ T cells sorted from blood, taken at week 24, from a patient treated with tofacitinib. This receptor was obtained from a human donor with alopecia areata.

The CDR3 is CASSLVTSRTGELFF. Here the CDR3 DNA reads TGTGCCAGCAGCTTAGTTACTAGCAGGACCGGGGAGCTGTTTTTT. This chain connects TRBV7-2 to TRBJ2-2, with D possibly TRBD2 on 6 matching bases. Germline V CDR1 and CDR2: SGHTA, FQGNSA. V gave up 1 base and J gave up 5 bases, with 11 bases separating them. The CDR3 is 15 amino acids.